Sequencing of this T cell receptor (beta chain) was carried out in a study of T-cell memory formation after mild COVID-19. Using its own MiXCR run on the 5' RACE reads, TCRdb lists one record per CDR3 protein. Of some 600,000 distinct CDR3 sequences in the sample, approximately 15% were seen once. The V and J ends lost 4 bases and 0 bases, in that order; junction bases with no gene match: 2. CDR1 is KGHDR and CDR2 is SFDVKD in the germline V gene. This CDR3 is built from 17 residues. The table lists this clonotype with many counts. This TCR was sampled from an adult woman who had mild COVID-19 (a few samples of this study predate the infection). Cell type and time point are not known. Material for sequencing was PBMCs or a T cell subset sorted from them (not recorded which). This chain joins TRBV24-1 and TRBJ2-3; 14 nucleotides match TRBD2. CDR3: CATSERTSGRSTDTQYF. The CDR3 DNA reads TGTGCCACCAGTGAACGGACTAGCGGGAGGAGCACAGATACGCAGTATTTT.